This T cell receptor beta chain was identified in a study of CD8 T cells in Susac syndrome. RNA in amounts of roughly 0.5 to 1 ug was reverse transcribed with random hexamers. TCRdb re-derived calls from the immunoSEQ multiplex PCR reads in MiXCR, one entry per CDR3 protein. Among about 140,000 distinct CDR3 sequences listed, roughly 94% were seen once. V was clipped by 2 bases and J by 2 bases; unmatched bases: 3. The CDR3 is made up of 14 amino acids. Germline V lookup: CDR1 LGHNA, CDR2 YNFKEQ. This chain connects TRBV4-2 to TRBJ2-7, with TRBD1 matching 7 bases. Sequenced: CD4+ T cells from PBMCs. This sequence originates from a human donor in good health. As DNA, the CDR3 is TGTGCCAGCAGCCAACCGGGACAGACCTACGAGCAGTACTTC. Residues: CASSQPGQTYEQYF.